These T cell receptor beta chains were read from a single sample in a study of CD8 T cells in ankylosing spondylitis. One entry per CDR3 protein results from TCRdb running MiXCR on the 5' RACE reads. The data hold more than 250,000 distinct CDR3 sequences, with roughly 10% observed a single time. The source material was blood, either unsorted or a sorted T cell fraction (not recorded which). These receptors came from a female donor with ankylosing spondylitis or in good health (not recorded which). The CDR3 runs from the conserved cysteine through the conserved F or W. Expanded clones get a size class; other rows say once, few or many, or leave the size out.

v_call: TRBV18
j_call: TRBJ1-2
clone_size: .
cdr3_aa: CASSPSGQGHGYTF

v_call: TRBV5-1
j_call: TRBJ1-1
clone_size: many
cdr3_aa: CASSAYQRGTEAFF

v_call: TRBV20-1
j_call: TRBJ2-1
clone_size: many
cdr3_aa: CSASVGAGVYNEQFF

v_call: TRBV12-3/TRBV12-4
j_call: TRBJ2-5
clone_size: few
cdr3_aa: CASSFRTGTQYF

v_call: TRBV6-1
j_call: TRBJ2-3
clone_size: few
cdr3_aa: CASRRGQSYPTDTQYF

v_call: TRBV5-1
j_call: TRBJ1-4
clone_size: many
cdr3_aa: CASGVGRTNEKLFF

v_call: TRBV9
j_call: TRBJ1-6
clone_size: few
cdr3_aa: CASSPQEYNSPLHF

v_call: TRBV29-1
j_call: TRBJ2-6
clone_size: few
cdr3_aa: CSVEYDSGANVLTF

v_call: TRBV24-1
j_call: TRBJ2-6
clone_size: .
cdr3_aa: CATSDLGGTGSSGANVLTF

v_call: TRBV5-4
j_call: TRBJ2-7
clone_size: many
cdr3_aa: CASSLYLDRGPYEQYF

v_call: TRBV29-1
j_call: TRBJ2-7
clone_size: many
cdr3_aa: CSVFDSRSSYEQYF

v_call: TRBV18
j_call: TRBJ1-2
clone_size: .
cdr3_aa: CASSPQGLPNYGYTF

v_call: TRBV12-3/TRBV12-4
j_call: TRBJ2-3
clone_size: many
cdr3_aa: CASSLGGPTDTQYF

v_call: TRBV7-9
j_call: TRBJ2-3
clone_size: .
cdr3_aa: CASSLNFGSDTQYF

v_call: TRBV12-3/TRBV12-4
j_call: TRBJ1-2
clone_size: many
cdr3_aa: CASSQNIHYGYTF

v_call: TRBV12-3/TRBV12-4
j_call: TRBJ2-7
clone_size: few
cdr3_aa: CASRRGRHSYEQYF

v_call: TRBV29-1
j_call: TRBJ2-1
clone_size: .
cdr3_aa: CSVGTSGGADNEQFF

v_call: TRBV5-1
j_call: TRBJ2-7
clone_size: many
cdr3_aa: CASSLDSLSYEQYF

v_call: TRBV12-3/TRBV12-4
j_call: TRBJ1-1
clone_size: many
cdr3_aa: CASSPLTGVAFF

v_call: TRBV12-3/TRBV12-4
j_call: TRBJ2-1
clone_size: few
cdr3_aa: CASSTLLSEQFF

v_call: TRBV20-1
j_call: TRBJ2-5
clone_size: many
cdr3_aa: CSAQTGELRVLGF

v_call: TRBV5-5
j_call: TRBJ1-2
clone_size: few
cdr3_aa: CASSLQSRFDGYTF

v_call: TRBV28
j_call: TRBJ2-2
clone_size: many
cdr3_aa: CASSRLAIGELFF

v_call: TRBV20-1
j_call: TRBJ1-5
clone_size: few
cdr3_aa: CSARDWGQGFQPQHF

v_call: TRBV20-1
j_call: TRBJ2-3
clone_size: many
cdr3_aa: CSATVLGLNTDTQYF

v_call: TRBV7-8
j_call: TRBJ1-1
clone_size: many
cdr3_aa: CASSTQRDRNTEAFF

v_call: TRBV18
j_call: TRBJ1-2
clone_size: many
cdr3_aa: CASSPQENYGYTF

v_call: TRBV10-3
j_call: TRBJ2-1
clone_size: many
cdr3_aa: CAISELAGTNEQFF

v_call: TRBV7-3
j_call: TRBJ1-6
clone_size: .
cdr3_aa: CASSRDKVNSPLHF

v_call: TRBV20-1
j_call: TRBJ2-1
clone_size: .
cdr3_aa: CSARGPKTYNEQFF

v_call: TRBV6-1
j_call: TRBJ2-1
clone_size: few
cdr3_aa: CASSRQGDNEQFF

v_call: TRBV28
j_call: TRBJ1-2
clone_size: many
cdr3_aa: CASIAGTVNYGYTF

v_call: TRBV20-1
j_call: TRBJ2-7
clone_size: few
cdr3_aa: CSARDGAAYEQYF

v_call: TRBV7-8
j_call: TRBJ2-2
clone_size: .
cdr3_aa: CASSLQIQPTGELFF

v_call: TRBV18
j_call: TRBJ2-6
clone_size: .
cdr3_aa: CASSPQGPPGANVLTF

v_call: TRBV28
j_call: TRBJ2-3
clone_size: .
cdr3_aa: CASRRRGSSTDTQYF

v_call: TRBV6-1
j_call: TRBJ1-1
clone_size: many
cdr3_aa: CASRRTGLGAFF

v_call: TRBV5-1
j_call: TRBJ1-6
clone_size: many
cdr3_aa: CASSSARDNSPLHF

v_call: TRBV20-1
j_call: TRBJ2-5
clone_size: .
cdr3_aa: CSARDKSLSDNQDTQYF

v_call: TRBV5-1
j_call: TRBJ1-6
clone_size: many
cdr3_aa: CASSLDSGANSPLHF

v_call: TRBV12-3/TRBV12-4
j_call: TRBJ2-1
clone_size: many
cdr3_aa: CASSLSGLAGNEQFF

v_call: TRBV30
j_call: TRBJ2-1
clone_size: .
cdr3_aa: CAWGVSNEQFF

v_call: TRBV28
j_call: TRBJ1-1
clone_size: many
cdr3_aa: CATQPPRGAKGYEAFF

v_call: TRBV9
j_call: TRBJ2-3
clone_size: many
cdr3_aa: CASSVSGSTDTQYF